This is a list of T cell receptor beta chains from one sample in a study of blood T cells in healthy people across ages. TCRdb reanalysed the 5' RACE reads using MiXCR and keeps one entry per CDR3 protein. Of about 970,000 distinct CDR3 sequences in the sample, just over 50% are singletons; the top ten hold 20% to 25%. The material sequenced was blood. These receptor sequences come from a woman aged 55 to 70 in good health. Both conserved end residues are part of each CDR3. Fields, in order: V gene, J gene, D gene, clone size, CDR3 DNA, CDR3 protein. The D gene is left open where the match is weak. Clone size is stated in some rows and not others, as once, few, many or a class when expanded.

V: TRBV6-5; J: TRBJ2-3; D: -; size: -; DNA: TGTGCCAGCAGTTACTCCGCCAGAGAGAAGCAGGGTTCGCAGTATTTT; CDR3: CASSYSAREKQGSQYF
V: TRBV7-9; J: TRBJ2-1; D: -; size: -; DNA: TGTGCCAGCAAACCTCTTAGCGCCGGGTCCTACGATGAGCAGTTCTTC; CDR3: CASKPLSAGSYDEQFF
V: TRBV4-2; J: TRBJ2-1; D: -; size: few; DNA: TGTGCCAGCAGACATCCCGGGACTGCCTCTAATGAGCAGTTCTTC; CDR3: CASRHPGTASNEQFF
V: TRBV11-2; J: TRBJ2-5; D: TRBD2; size: once; DNA: TGTGCCAGCAGCTTTAGCGGGAGCGGAGGAGAGACCCAGTACTTC; CDR3: CASSFSGSGGETQYF
V: TRBV2; J: TRBJ2-1; D: TRBD1; size: -; DNA: TGTGCCGGCAGTCCCAGGGGGCATCAGAATGAGCAGTTCTTC; CDR3: CAGSPRGHQNEQFF
V: TRBV5-1; J: TRBJ2-1; D: -; size: -; DNA: TGCGCCAGCAGCAGGAAGGCGGCAGGTGCCGGGAATGAGCAGTTCTTC; CDR3: CASSRKAAGAGNEQFF
V: TRBV20-1; J: TRBJ2-7; D: TRBD2; size: -; DNA: TGCAGTGCTAGAGAGCCAGCGGGAGTATCCGAGCAGTACTTC; CDR3: CSAREPAGVSEQYF
V: TRBV28; J: TRBJ1-2; D: -; size: -; DNA: TGTGCCAGCAGTTTAGAGCCAGGTCCTTATGGCTACACCTTC; CDR3: CASSLEPGPYGYTF
V: TRBV29-1; J: TRBJ2-3; D: TRBD2; size: few; DNA: TGCAGCGTTGAAGGGCTCGCGGGAGGGCGGGATACGCAGTATTTT; CDR3: CSVEGLAGGRDTQYF
V: TRBV4-1; J: TRBJ2-5; D: -; size: many; DNA: TGCGCCAGCAGCCAAGATCGAGGCAGCCAAGAGACCCAGTACTTC; CDR3: CASSQDRGSQETQYF
V: TRBV6-4; J: TRBJ2-3; D: TRBD2; size: -; DNA: TGTGCCAGCCCGGGACTAGCGGGACCTAGCACAGATACGCAGTATTTT; CDR3: CASPGLAGPSTDTQYF
V: TRBV2; J: TRBJ2-6; D: -; size: -; DNA: TGTGCCAGCAGTGACAGGCTCTCTGGGGCCAACGTCCTGACTTTC; CDR3: CASSDRLSGANVLTF
V: TRBV11-3; J: TRBJ2-3; D: TRBD1; size: -; DNA: TGTGCCAGCAGCCCCCAGGGACAGGGGAGCACAGATACGCAGTATTTT; CDR3: CASSPQGQGSTDTQYF
V: TRBV6-5; J: TRBJ2-3; D: -; size: few; DNA: TGTGCCAGCAGGGATACAGGGAGCACAGATACGCAGTATTTT; CDR3: CASRDTGSTDTQYF
V: TRBV5-1; J: TRBJ2-3; D: -; size: -; DNA: TGCGCCAGCAGTCAAACCACGACAGATACGCAGTATTTT; CDR3: CASSQTTTDTQYF
V: TRBV20-1; J: TRBJ2-1; D: -; size: -; DNA: TGCAGTGCTAGAGCCCTAAGCGGGACACACAATGAGCAGTTCTTC; CDR3: CSARALSGTHNEQFF
V: TRBV20-1; J: TRBJ1-5; D: -; size: -; DNA: TGCAGTGCTAATGTGGGTAGAATTAGCAATCAGCCCCAGCATTTT; CDR3: CSANVGRISNQPQHF
V: TRBV25-1; J: TRBJ2-5; D: -; size: -; DNA: TGTGCCAGCAGTGAATTACTGGGTGCAGAGACCCAGTACTTC; CDR3: CASSELLGAETQYF
V: TRBV27; J: TRBJ1-2; D: -; size: few; DNA: TGTGCCAGCAGTTTTCTGAATAATAAAGGCTACACCTTC; CDR3: CASSFLNNKGYTF
V: TRBV6-5; J: TRBJ1-5; D: -; size: -; DNA: TGTGCCAGCAGCCGAGATGTAGGGCAGCCCCAGCATTTT; CDR3: CASSRDVGQPQHF
V: TRBV7-2; J: TRBJ1-1; D: -; size: -; DNA: TGTGCCAGCAGCTTGGGTACGACAGTTAACACTGAAGCTTTCTTT; CDR3: CASSLGTTVNTEAFF
V: TRBV6-5; J: TRBJ2-2; D: -; size: -; DNA: TGTGCCAGCAGTTACTCGGGGTTTGGGGAGCTGTTTTTT; CDR3: CASSYSGFGELFF
V: TRBV7-2; J: TRBJ1-2; D: -; size: -; DNA: TGTGCCAGCAGCTTATGGGGCCTTGGGGGCAGGGGCTACATCTTC; CDR3: CASSLWGLGGRGYIF
V: TRBV7-6; J: TRBJ2-3; D: -; size: once; DNA: TGTGCCAGCAGCCGATTGGGGATGAGCACAGATACGCAGTATTTT; CDR3: CASSRLGMSTDTQYF
V: TRBV29-1; J: TRBJ2-1; D: TRBD1; size: -; DNA: TGCAGCACCAGGACAGGGGGGTCATTCAATGAGCAGTTCTTC; CDR3: CSTRTGGSFNEQFF
V: TRBV7-9; J: TRBJ2-3; D: -; size: -; DNA: TGTGCCAGCAGCTTAGCGCTCTCAGGAGGGCTCGCAGATACGCAGTATTTT; CDR3: CASSLALSGGLADTQYF
V: TRBV7-9; J: TRBJ1-2; D: TRBD1; size: -; DNA: TGTGCCAGCAGTCATACAGGGGACTATAACTATGGCTACACCTTC; CDR3: CASSHTGDYNYGYTF
V: TRBV5-1; J: TRBJ2-3; D: TRBD2; size: -; DNA: TGCGCCAGCAGCCCGGAGGGTAGCGGGAGACCTAGCACAGGTACGCAGTATTTT; CDR3: CASSPEGSGRPSTGTQYF
V: TRBV28; J: TRBJ1-4; D: -; size: -; DNA: TGTGCCAGCAGTTTAACTCAGCTGGCTGAAAAACTGTTTTTT; CDR3: CASSLTQLAEKLFF
V: TRBV6-5; J: TRBJ2-5; D: TRBD2; size: many; DNA: TGTGCCAGCAGGTCGGGAGGGCCCCTAGAGACCCAGTACTTC; CDR3: CASRSGGPLETQYF
V: TRBV25-1; J: TRBJ1-5; D: TRBD1; size: -; DNA: TGTGCCAGCAGTGCCGGGACAGGGGGCAGTCAGCCCCAGCATTTT; CDR3: CASSAGTGGSQPQHF
V: TRBV9; J: TRBJ2-5; D: -; size: few; DNA: TGTGCCAGCAGCCCGACGACCAAGTACCAAGAGACCCAGTACTTC; CDR3: CASSPTTKYQETQYF
V: TRBV20-1; J: TRBJ2-7; D: -; size: -; DNA: TGCAGTGCTAGAGTAGAGCTCGAGCAGTACTTC; CDR3: CSARVELEQYF
V: TRBV10-3; J: TRBJ2-1; D: -; size: -; DNA: TGTGCCATCAGTACGGACCCATACAATGAGCAGTTCTTC; CDR3: CAISTDPYNEQFF
V: TRBV12-3/TRBV12-4; J: TRBJ2-5; D: TRBD2; size: -; DNA: TGTGCCAGCCTCGAGCGGGGCGCTGGAGAGACCCAGTACTTC; CDR3: CASLERGAGETQYF
V: TRBV12-5; J: TRBJ2-7; D: TRBD2; size: -; DNA: TGTGCTAGTGGTAACACTAGCGCCTACAATGAGCAGTACTTC; CDR3: CASGNTSAYNEQYF
V: TRBV4-3; J: TRBJ1-6; D: TRBD1; size: once; DNA: TGCGCCAGCAGCTCTGGGACAGGGGGGAGCAGTTCACCCCTCCACTTT; CDR3: CASSSGTGGSSSPLHF
V: TRBV2; J: TRBJ2-2; D: -; size: -; DNA: TGTGCCAGCAGTCTCCGACAGTCCGGGGAGCTGTTTTTT; CDR3: CASSLRQSGELFF
V: TRBV28; J: TRBJ2-7; D: TRBD2; size: few; DNA: TGTGCCAGCAGGGCGGGAGTTTTGGGCGAGCAGTACTTC; CDR3: CASRAGVLGEQYF
V: TRBV6-2/TRBV6-3; J: TRBJ2-3; D: TRBD2; size: -; DNA: TGTGCCAGCCGCTTGGAAGCGGGAGGGAGAGATACGCAGTATTTT; CDR3: CASRLEAGGRDTQYF
V: TRBV7-2; J: TRBJ2-3; D: TRBD2; size: -; DNA: TGTGCCAGCAGCACCCCTAGCGGGAGTTGGTCAGATACGCAGTATTTT; CDR3: CASSTPSGSWSDTQYF
V: TRBV12-3/TRBV12-4; J: TRBJ2-5; D: TRBD1; size: few; DNA: TGTGCCAGCCCAACCCCGGGACAGGGCCTGGAGACCCAGTACTTC; CDR3: CASPTPGQGLETQYF
V: TRBV6-2/TRBV6-3; J: TRBJ2-7; D: TRBD1; size: few; DNA: TGTGCCAGCAACACCCGTAGACAGGGGACCTACGAGCAGTACTTC; CDR3: CASNTRRQGTYEQYF
V: TRBV2; J: TRBJ1-1; D: -; size: once; DNA: TGTGCCAGACAGGGACGCATGAACACTGAAGCTTTCTTT; CDR3: CARQGRMNTEAFF
V: TRBV29-1; J: TRBJ1-1; D: -; size: few; DNA: TGCAGCGTTGAACCCCCGGGCCCGACCGGTGCTTTCTTT; CDR3: CSVEPPGPTGAFF
V: TRBV29-1; J: TRBJ2-3; D: -; size: few; DNA: TGCAGCCCGTGGACAGGCACAGATACGCAGTATTTT; CDR3: CSPWTGTDTQYF
V: TRBV7-2; J: TRBJ2-7; D: TRBD2; size: few; DNA: TGTGCCAGCAGCTTAACTCCGGGAGGGGGTCTTGGCGAGCAGTACTTC; CDR3: CASSLTPGGGLGEQYF
V: TRBV25-1; J: TRBJ2-5; D: TRBD2; size: few; DNA: TGTGCCAGCAGTGAATTCATGGGGGAGGGCCAAGAGACCCAGTACTTC; CDR3: CASSEFMGEGQETQYF
V: TRBV20-1; J: TRBJ2-7; D: TRBD1; size: -; DNA: TGCAGTGCAAACGAATACAGGGGCTACGAGCAGTACTTC; CDR3: CSANEYRGYEQYF
V: TRBV20-1; J: TRBJ1-6; D: -; size: -; DNA: TGCAGTGCTACCCCTGGTAAAGGGGGAGGCTCCTATAATTCACCCCTCCACTTT; CDR3: CSATPGKGGGSYNSPLHF
V: TRBV5-1; J: TRBJ2-7; D: -; size: few; DNA: TGCGCCAGCACAGGTTCTGCGTCCGTCGGCGAGCAGTACTTC; CDR3: CASTGSASVGEQYF
V: TRBV29-1; J: TRBJ2-3; D: -; size: many; DNA: TGCAGCTACCTCGACCCGCCCGATACGCAGTATTTT; CDR3: CSYLDPPDTQYF
V: TRBV20-1; J: TRBJ2-3; D: TRBD2; size: -; DNA: TGCAGTGCGCCCGTACGGAGCGGGAGGGCCACAGATACGCAGTATTTT; CDR3: CSAPVRSGRATDTQYF